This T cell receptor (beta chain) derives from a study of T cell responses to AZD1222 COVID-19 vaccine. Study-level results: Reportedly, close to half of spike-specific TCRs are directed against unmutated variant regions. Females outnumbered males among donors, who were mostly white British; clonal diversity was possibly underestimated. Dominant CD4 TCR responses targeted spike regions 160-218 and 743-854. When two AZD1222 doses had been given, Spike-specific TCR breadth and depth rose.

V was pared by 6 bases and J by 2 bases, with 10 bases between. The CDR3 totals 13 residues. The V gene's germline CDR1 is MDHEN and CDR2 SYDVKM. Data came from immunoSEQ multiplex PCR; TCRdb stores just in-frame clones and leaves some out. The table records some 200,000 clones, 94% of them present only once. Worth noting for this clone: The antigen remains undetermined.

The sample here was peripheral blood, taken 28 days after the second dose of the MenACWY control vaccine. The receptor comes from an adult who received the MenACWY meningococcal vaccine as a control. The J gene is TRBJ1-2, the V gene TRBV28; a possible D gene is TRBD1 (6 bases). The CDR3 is CASRPGQNYGYTF. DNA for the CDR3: TGTGCCAGCAGACCGGGACAAAACTATGGCTACACCTTC.